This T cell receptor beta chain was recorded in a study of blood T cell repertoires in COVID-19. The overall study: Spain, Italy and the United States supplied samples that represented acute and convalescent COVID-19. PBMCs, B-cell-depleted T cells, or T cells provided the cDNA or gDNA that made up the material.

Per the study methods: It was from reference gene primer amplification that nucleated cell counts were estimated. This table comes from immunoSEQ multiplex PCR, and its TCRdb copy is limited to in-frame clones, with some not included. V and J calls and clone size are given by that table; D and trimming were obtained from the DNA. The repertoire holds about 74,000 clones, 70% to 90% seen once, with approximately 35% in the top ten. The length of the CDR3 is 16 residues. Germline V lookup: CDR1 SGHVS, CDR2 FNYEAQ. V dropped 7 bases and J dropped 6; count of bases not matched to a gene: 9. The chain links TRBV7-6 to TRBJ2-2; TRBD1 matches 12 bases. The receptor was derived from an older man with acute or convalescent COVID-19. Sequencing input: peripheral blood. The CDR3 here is CASIPAGTGGSGELFF. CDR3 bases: TGTGCCAGCATCCCCGCCGGGACAGGGGGCTCCGGGGAGCTGTTTTTT.